The source of this T cell receptor (beta chain) is a study of yellow fever vaccine responses in identical twins. A remark on this clonotype: Antigen unknown.

Study results and caveats: Twin vaccine T cell responses reportedly seemed partly convergent, partly personalized.

In TCRdb, the RT-PCR reads were re-called with MiXCR into one record per CDR3 protein. The table shows about 19,000 distinct CDR3 sequences, with approximately 71% occurring only once. The sequence was obtained from a woman aged 18 to 35 who received the yellow fever vaccine. This sample comprised T cells from blood (PBMCs), unsorted or a sorted subset (not recorded which), obtained before or after yellow fever vaccination (not recorded which).

The CDR3 spells CASSREGDWELFF. The DNA of the CDR3 is TGTGCCAGCAGCAGGGAGGGGGATTGGGAGCTGTTTTTT. The chain is built from TRBV4-2 and TRBJ2-2, with D perhaps TRBD2 (7 bases). V lost 5 bases, J lost 9 bases, and 13 bases lay in between. Per the germline V gene, CDR1 is LGHNA and CDR2 is YNFKEQ. The CDR3 is 13 amino acids.